This T cell receptor (beta chain) was found in a study of cytomegalovirus exposure and HLA in healthy donors. Study overall: Falling in the Caucasian-associated ancestry cluster were approximately 84% of around 370 genotyped donors.

Comments on this clone: Its antigen is undetermined.

Per the germline V gene, CDR1 is SQVTM and CDR2 is ANQGSEA. There are 13 residues in the CDR3. Trimming pared 3 bases from V and 2 bases from J, leaving 10 bases between. Findings of the study overall: TCR beta V- and J-gene trimming, according to a later analysis, was linked to a missense DCLRE1C variant.

The PCR used 60 Vbeta and 13 Jbeta primers. TCRdb keeps only in-frame clones here, not all; method: immunoSEQ multiplex PCR. Of roughly 160,000 clones listed, about 72% are singletons. Sequenced: PBMCs. V usage is TRBV29-1 and J usage is TRBJ2-5; D unresolved. The origin of this receptor is a man between 25 and 39 years old in good health and CMV-seropositive. The CDR3 nucleotides are TGCAGCGTTGAGGGTGTAGCTCAAGAGACCCAGTACTTC. Protein: CSVEGVAQETQYF.